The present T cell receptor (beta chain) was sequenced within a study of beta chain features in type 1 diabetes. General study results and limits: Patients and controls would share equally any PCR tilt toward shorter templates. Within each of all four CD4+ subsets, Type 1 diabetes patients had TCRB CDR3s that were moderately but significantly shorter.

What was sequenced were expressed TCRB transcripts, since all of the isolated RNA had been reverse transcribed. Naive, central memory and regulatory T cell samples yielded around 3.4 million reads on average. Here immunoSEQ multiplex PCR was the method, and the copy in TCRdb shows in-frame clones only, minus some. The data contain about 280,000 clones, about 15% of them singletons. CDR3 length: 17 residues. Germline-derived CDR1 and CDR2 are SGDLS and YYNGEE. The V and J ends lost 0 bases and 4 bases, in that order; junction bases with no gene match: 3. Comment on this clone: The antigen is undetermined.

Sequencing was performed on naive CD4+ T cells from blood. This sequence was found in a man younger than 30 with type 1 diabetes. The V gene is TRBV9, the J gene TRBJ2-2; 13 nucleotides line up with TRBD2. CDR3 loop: CASSVATSGRATGELFF. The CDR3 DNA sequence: TGTGCCAGCAGCGTAGCCACTAGCGGGAGGGCCACCGGGGAGCTGTTTTTT.